This T cell receptor (beta chain) is drawn from a study of spatial heterogeneity in lung cancer. About the study: Bulk RNA-seq from matched material yielded a T cell module score that correlated strongly with TCR transcript counts in tumor regions.

TCRdb redid the calling of the 5' RACE reads with MiXCR, one entry per CDR3 protein. Among around 950 distinct CDR3 sequences listed, around 4.2% were seen once. By frequency in the sample, this clonotype is medium-sized. Its target is unknown. Time point indicated: sample taken at primary tumor resection. Whole RNA, which was extracted from tumor, nontumor lung tissue or frozen PBMC, was sequenced without any cell sorting. This CDR3 region has 17 residues. CDR1 is MNHNY and CDR2 is SVGAGI in the germline V gene (reference sequence). Trimming removed 4 bases from V and 1 base from J; junction bases left unmatched: 11. Study-wide results and caveats: One measure, the expanded intratumoral alpha and beta TCR count, tracked tumor mutation counts.

The genes are TRBV6-6 and TRBJ2-5; TRBD2 aligns across 8 bases. The source is a male donor with early-stage non-small cell lung cancer. The input for sequencing was lung tumor tissue, taken at surgery. CDR3 sequence: CASSSPGLVGSQETQYF. CDR3 nucleotide sequence: TGTGCCAGCAGTTCTCCGGGACTAGTTGGGTCCCAAGAGACCCAGTACTTC.